Listed below are T cell receptor beta chains from one sample, sequenced in a study of T cell responses to AZD1222 COVID-19 vaccine. The repertoire was sequenced with immunoSEQ multiplex PCR; TCRdb's copy has only in-frame clones and lacks some. The table has just over 150,000 clones, just over 90% seen once; the top ten hold less than 2%. Sequencing used peripheral blood, obtained on day 0 of AZD1222 vaccination. Every receptor here comes from an adult in good health. The CDR3 runs from the conserved cysteine through the conserved F or W. A D gene is named only where the DNA matches it firmly. Clone size, where shown, is once, few, many, or a class for clones that have expanded.

>TRBJ2-7|-|-|TRBV10-3
CAISGGAGYEQYF
TGTGCCATCAGTGGGGGAGCGGGCTACGAGCAGTACTTC
>TRBJ2-3|TRBD1|-|TRBV19
CASTMTGGDTQYF
TGTGCCAGTACTATGACAGGGGGAGATACGCAGTATTTT
>TRBJ2-7|-|-|TRBV7-9
CASSLGGGYYEQYF
TGTGCCAGCAGCTTAGGGGGAGGCTACTACGAGCAGTACTTC
>TRBJ1-2|TRBD1|-|TRBV29-1
CSVVQGDNYGYTF
TGCAGCGTTGTACAGGGGGATAACTATGGCTACACCTTC
>TRBJ1-1|-|once|TRBV5-1
CASSLTGDTEAFF
TGCGCCAGCAGCCTCACCGGGGACACTGAAGCTTTCTTT
>TRBJ1-1|-|-|TRBV6-5
CASSRKPMYRAEAFF
TGTGCCAGCAGCCGTAAACCAATGTACCGCGCTGAAGCTTTCTTT
>TRBJ2-7|TRBD2|-|TRBV20-1
CSASYSSGSYEQYF
TGCAGTGCTAGTTATTCTAGCGGGAGTTACGAGCAGTACTTC
>TRBJ1-2|-|-|TRBV21-1
CASSKTGTEDYGYTF
TGTGCCAGCAGCAAAACCGGGACAGAGGACTATGGCTACACCTTC
>TRBJ2-3|-|-|TRBV12-3/TRBV12-4
CASSLDRDTQYF
TGTGCCAGCAGTTTAGATCGGGATACGCAGTATTTT
>TRBJ2-4|-|-|TRBV13
CASSLVSEGLAKNIQYF
TGTGCCAGCAGCTTAGTTTCGGAAGGCCTAGCCAAAAACATTCAGTACTTC
>TRBJ1-4|-|-|TRBV4-1
CASSQGQGRANEKLFF
TGCGCCAGCAGCCAAGGTCAGGGGCGCGCTAATGAAAAACTGTTTTTT
>TRBJ2-1|TRBD2|-|TRBV25-1
CASRIVGLAGVVQFF
TGTGCCAGCAGAATCGTCGGACTAGCGGGAGTTGTGCAGTTCTTC
>TRBJ1-5|-|-|TRBV28
CASRDSSNQPQHF
TGTGCCAGCAGAGACAGCAGCAATCAGCCCCAGCATTTT
>TRBJ1-1|-|-|TRBV15
CATSRDRRTANTEAFF
TGTGCCACCAGCAGAGATAGGCGGACAGCGAACACTGAAGCTTTCTTT
>TRBJ2-2|-|-|TRBV9
CASSVSGTITGELFF
TGTGCCAGCAGCGTATCCGGGACGATCACCGGGGAGCTGTTTTTT
>TRBJ1-6|TRBD1|once|TRBV27
CASSIRTGQNSPLHF
TGTGCCAGCAGTATCCGGACAGGGCAAAATTCACCCCTCCACTTT
>TRBJ2-5|-|-|TRBV19
CASSIGSVETQYF
TGTGCCAGTAGTATTGGGAGCGTGGAGACCCAGTACTTC
>TRBJ1-4|TRBD1|-|TRBV10-3
CAIQDRENEKLFF
TGTGCCATCCAGGACAGGGAGAATGAAAAACTGTTTTTT
>TRBJ1-5|TRBD1|-|TRBV19
CASSLRQGNQPQHF
TGTGCCAGTAGTCTCCGACAGGGGAATCAGCCCCAGCATTTT
>TRBJ1-4|-|few|TRBV27
CASSSPSSGSEKLFF
TGTGCCAGCAGTTCGCCCTCTTCAGGTAGTGAAAAACTGTTTTTT
>TRBJ2-1|-|-|TRBV6-2/TRBV6-3
CASSARADAYNEQFF
TGTGCCAGCAGCGCCAGAGCGGACGCCTACAATGAGCAGTTCTTC
>TRBJ2-6|-|-|TRBV11-3
CASSPRSGANVLTF
TGTGCCAGCAGCCCCAGATCTGGGGCCAACGTCCTGACTTTC
>TRBJ1-2|-|-|TRBV18
CASSPPLRGVGYTF
TGTGCCAGCTCGCCCCCCCTCAGGGGTGTGGGCTACACCTTC
>TRBJ2-5|TRBD1|once|TRBV7-2
CASSPGTGRGETQYF
TGTGCCAGCAGCCCCGGGACAGGGCGGGGAGAGACCCAGTACTTC
>TRBJ2-2|-|-|TRBV4-1
CASSVGTGELFF
TGCGCCAGCAGCGTCGGGACCGGGGAGCTGTTTTTT
>TRBJ2-3|TRBD2|once|TRBV7-3
CASSLSPGLAGETDTQYF
TGTGCCAGCAGCTTAAGCCCCGGACTAGCGGGAGAGACAGATACGCAGTATTTT
>TRBJ1-5|-|-|TRBV12-3/TRBV12-4
CASSLSGNQPQHF
TGTGCCAGCAGTTTGTCGGGTAATCAGCCCCAGCATTTT
>TRBJ1-1|-|once|TRBV5-8
CASSFPEANTEAFF
TGTGCCAGCAGCTTCCCCGAGGCGAACACTGAAGCTTTCTTT
>TRBJ2-5|-|-|TRBV7-9
CASSLIQGYETQYF
TGTGCCAGCAGCTTAATACAGGGTTACGAGACCCAGTACTTC
>TRBJ1-1|-|-|TRBV19
CATGRGALNTEAFF
TGTGCCACTGGGAGGGGGGCACTGAACACTGAAGCTTTCTTT
>TRBJ1-2|TRBD1|once|TRBV7-2
CASSFSAGGYGYTF
TGTGCCAGCAGCTTTTCCGCAGGGGGCTATGGCTACACCTTC
>TRBJ2-5|-|-|TRBV2
CASPVGGRETQYF
TGTGCCAGCCCCGTCGGCGGACGGGAGACCCAGTACTTC
>TRBJ1-2|-|once|TRBV3-1/TRBV3-2
CASSQDISWGRTF
TGTGCCAGCAGCCAAGATATTAGTTGGGGCCGCACCTTC
>TRBJ2-1|-|-|TRBV10-3
CAISEFSLEYNEQFF
TGTGCCATCAGTGAGTTCAGCTTGGAATACAATGAGCAGTTCTTC
>TRBJ2-7|-|-|TRBV5-1
CASSPRDTPYEQYF
TGCGCCAGCAGCCCCCGGGACACCCCCTACGAGCAGTACTTC
>TRBJ2-5|-|-|TRBV7-9
CASSFLIETQYF
TGTGCCAGCAGCTTTTTGATAGAGACCCAGTACTTC
>TRBJ1-1|-|once|TRBV12-3/TRBV12-4
CASSLSENTEAFF
TGTGCCAGCAGTTTAAGTGAGAACACTGAAGCTTTCTTT
>TRBJ2-5|-|-|TRBV11-2
CASSPGETAEDVKTQYF
TGTGCCAGCAGCCCCGGAGAGACAGCCGAGGATGTAAAGACCCAGTACTTC
>TRBJ2-7|-|few|TRBV21-1
CASSSLAGDEQYF
TGTGCCAGCAGCAGTCTAGCGGGAGACGAGCAGTACTTC
>TRBJ2-1|TRBD1|-|TRBV4-2
CASSQDLAGGYNEQFF
TGTGCCAGCAGCCAAGACCTGGCAGGGGGATACAATGAGCAGTTCTTC
>TRBJ2-7|TRBD1|-|TRBV15
CATSGFGQGGYEQYF
TGTGCCACCAGCGGCTTCGGACAGGGGGGCTACGAGCAGTACTTC
>TRBJ1-1|-|-|TRBV27
CASSLQGDTEAFF
TGTGCCAGCAGTTTACAGGGAGACACTGAAGCTTTCTTT
>TRBJ1-1|TRBD1|-|TRBV6-5
CASRVDRGRNTEAFF
TGTGCCAGCAGAGTAGACAGGGGCCGAAACACTGAAGCTTTCTTT
>TRBJ2-3|-|once|TRBV5-1
CASSSLLAVPPTDTQYF
TGCGCCAGCAGCTCGTTGTTAGCGGTCCCCCCCACAGATACGCAGTATTTT
>TRBJ2-1|-|-|TRBV18
CASSPPGTINEQFF
TGTGCCAGCTCACCACCGGGGACGATCAATGAGCAGTTCTTC
>TRBJ2-5|-|-|TRBV3-1/TRBV3-2
CASSQETQYF
TGTGCCAGCAGCCAAGAGACCCAGTACTTC
>TRBJ1-2|TRBD1|-|TRBV30
CAWRGQGLSYGYTF
TGTGCCTGGAGAGGACAGGGGTTGAGCTATGGCTACACCTTC
>TRBJ2-7|-|-|TRBV27
CASSLQGAGLYEQYF
TGTGCCAGCAGTTTACAAGGAGCGGGTTTGTACGAGCAGTACTTC
>TRBJ2-7|-|-|TRBV15
CATSRVLAQSYEQYF
TGTGCCACCAGCAGGGTCCTAGCCCAGTCCTACGAGCAGTACTTC
>TRBJ2-5|-|-|TRBV18
CASSRRVQETQYF
TGTGCCAGCTCACGTCGGGTTCAAGAGACCCAGTACTTC
>TRBJ2-3|TRBD2|-|TRBV7-2
CASNAGDFLGTDTQYF
TGTGCCAGCAATGCGGGAGACTTTTTGGGCACAGATACGCAGTATTTT
>TRBJ1-6|-|-|TRBV14
CASSQDLVFSPLHF
TGTGCCAGCAGCCAAGATCTTGTGTTTTCACCCCTCCACTTT
>TRBJ2-1|TRBD2|-|TRBV29-1
CSTSLIAGSYNEQFF
TGCAGCACCTCCCTGATAGCGGGATCCTACAATGAGCAGTTCTTC
>TRBJ1-2|-|-|TRBV2
CASSEEVSSGYTF
TGTGCCAGCAGTGAAGAAGTCTCGTCCGGCTACACCTTC
>TRBJ2-2|TRBD1|-|TRBV20-1
CSASVDRGIGELFF
TGCAGTGCTAGTGTCGACAGGGGAATCGGGGAGCTGTTTTTT
>TRBJ1-2|-|-|TRBV10-3
CAISDAISYYGYTF
TGTGCCATCAGTGATGCGATCAGCTACTATGGCTACACCTTC
>TRBJ2-2|-|once|TRBV4-2
CASSPRTTGELFF
TGTGCCAGCAGCCCTCGTACCACCGGGGAGCTGTTTTTT
>TRBJ2-1|-|once|TRBV24-1
CATSDSPQGTVYYNEQFF
TGTGCCACCAGTGACTCGCCACAGGGTACCGTTTACTACAATGAGCAGTTCTTC
>TRBJ1-6|-|-|TRBV21-1
CASSPRDGSSYNSPLHF
TGTGCCAGCAGCCCCCGGGACGGGAGCTCCTATAATTCACCCCTCCACTTT
>TRBJ2-3|-|-|TRBV2
CASSELSTDTQYF
TGTGCCAGCAGTGAACTATCCACAGATACGCAGTATTTT